This T cell receptor (beta chain) comes out of a study of neoadjuvant nivolumab and ipilimumab in lung cancer (dated by TCRdb to the early 2020s). At the level of the whole study: In the NEOSTAR trial, nivolumab was administered intravenously at 3 mg/kg on days 1, 15 and 29, and the combination arm also received ipilimumab 1 mg/kg on day 1 only. In the trial, 44 patients with operable NSCLC were treated, of whom approximately 23 were randomized to nivolumab monotherapy and 21 to nivolumab plus ipilimumab. Seven patients had matched pretherapy and resected tumor pairs analyzed, with four treated with nivolumab and three with nivolumab plus ipilimumab. The study compared TCR repertoires in pretherapy (baseline) peripheral blood with TCR repertoires in tumors resected at surgery after neoadjuvant immune checkpoint blockade. The primary trial endpoint was the major pathologic response (MPR) rate in the intention-to-treat population in each study arm.

The research as a whole found: From pretherapy to surgery, tumor T-cell richness and clonality went up in three of three dual-therapy tumors, versus only two of four nivolumab-treated tumors. TCR richness and clonality were greater in resected tumors than in tumor-adjacent uninvolved lung, and increases were seen in more dual-therapy-treated tumors. A positive correlation was observed between pretherapy blood TCR richness and richness in tumors resected after neoadjuvant therapy (Spearman R = 0.82). TCR sequencing was performed in a small number of samples. There was no significant correlation between TCR clonality and pathologic tumor regression, and just a single major-pathologic-response sample was available for the clonality-regression analysis.

What this sample's time point label stands for: at surgical resection after neoadjuvant nivolumab +/- ipilimumab. The samples were obtained from NEOSTAR, a phase 2 randomized trial that tested neoadjuvant nivolumab or nivolumab plus ipilimumab, followed by surgery, in operable NSCLC. In the case of this clone: This clone's antigen is unknown. It has no much larger one-base neighbor in the sample; base qualities were not kept.

The library was built by means of the immunoSEQ multiplex PCR assay. Per the source publication's procedure: Repertoires were summarized by richness and clonality, and significantly expanded and contracted clones were identified between pre- and post-therapy samples. The table was pulled from immuneACCESS by TCRdb, which kept in-frame rearrangements only. Such tables lose some clones; where checked, under half of the loss comes from unresolved V genes, and the rest has no known cause. The D gene and trimming were derived from the DNA, and the V and J assignments and clone size from that table. This sample has 25,000 to 35,000 clones in its table, and approximately 90% of those were observed once. Clones ranked in the top ten supply around 5% of the sample. The CDR3, from cysteine to phenylalanine, totals 14 residues. The kept DNA is CDR3 alone, 42 bases in frame from the first base. A distance of 11 bases separates the germline ends of V and J, which lose 6 bases and 0 bases respectively. The CDR1 and CDR2 encoded by the germline V gene are SGHDN and FVKESK.

This specimen was peripheral blood, taken after neoadjuvant nivolumab, alone or with ipilimumab, at or shortly before surgery. The rearrangement joined TRBV14 to TRBJ1-1, with the D gene uncertain. This receptor was identified in an adult with non-small cell lung cancer. This receptor has the CDR3 CASRKETLNTEAFF. The DNA sequence is as follows: TGTGCCAGCAGGAAAGAGACACTGAACACTGAAGCTTTCTTT.